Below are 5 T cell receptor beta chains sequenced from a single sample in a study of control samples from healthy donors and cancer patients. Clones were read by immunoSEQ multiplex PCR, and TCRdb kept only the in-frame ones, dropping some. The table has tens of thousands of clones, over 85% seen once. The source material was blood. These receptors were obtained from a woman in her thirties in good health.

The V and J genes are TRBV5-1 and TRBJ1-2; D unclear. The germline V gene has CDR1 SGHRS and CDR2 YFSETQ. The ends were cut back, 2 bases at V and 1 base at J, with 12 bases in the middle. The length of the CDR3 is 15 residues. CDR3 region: CASSLGSADNYGYTF. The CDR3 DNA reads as TGCGCCAGCAGCTTAGGTTCGGCAGATAACTATGGCTACACCTTC.

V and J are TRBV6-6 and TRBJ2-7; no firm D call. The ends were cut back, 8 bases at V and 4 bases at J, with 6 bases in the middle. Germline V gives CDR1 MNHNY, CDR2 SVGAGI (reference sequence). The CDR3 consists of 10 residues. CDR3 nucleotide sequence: TGTGCCAGCGGGTTTTACGAGCAGTACTTC. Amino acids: CASGFYEQYF.

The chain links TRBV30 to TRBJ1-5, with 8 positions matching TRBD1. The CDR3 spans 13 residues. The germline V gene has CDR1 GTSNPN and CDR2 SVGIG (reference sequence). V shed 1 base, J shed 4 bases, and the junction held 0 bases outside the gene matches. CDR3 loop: CAWSGTGNQPQHF. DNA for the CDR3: TGTGCCTGGAGTGGGACAGGGAATCAGCCCCAGCATTTT.

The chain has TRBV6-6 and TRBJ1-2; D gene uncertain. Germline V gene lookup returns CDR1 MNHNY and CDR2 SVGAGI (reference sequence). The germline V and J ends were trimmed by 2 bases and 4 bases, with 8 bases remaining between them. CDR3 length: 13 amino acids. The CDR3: CASSYAASYGYTF. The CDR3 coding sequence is TGTGCCAGCAGTTACGCAGCATCCTATGGCTACACCTTC.

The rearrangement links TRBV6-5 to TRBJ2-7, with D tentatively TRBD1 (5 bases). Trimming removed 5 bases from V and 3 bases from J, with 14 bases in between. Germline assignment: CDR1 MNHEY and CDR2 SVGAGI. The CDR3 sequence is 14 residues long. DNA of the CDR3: TGTGCCAGCAGTAAAAACCAGGGTAACTACGAGCAGTACTTC. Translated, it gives CASSKNQGNYEQYF.